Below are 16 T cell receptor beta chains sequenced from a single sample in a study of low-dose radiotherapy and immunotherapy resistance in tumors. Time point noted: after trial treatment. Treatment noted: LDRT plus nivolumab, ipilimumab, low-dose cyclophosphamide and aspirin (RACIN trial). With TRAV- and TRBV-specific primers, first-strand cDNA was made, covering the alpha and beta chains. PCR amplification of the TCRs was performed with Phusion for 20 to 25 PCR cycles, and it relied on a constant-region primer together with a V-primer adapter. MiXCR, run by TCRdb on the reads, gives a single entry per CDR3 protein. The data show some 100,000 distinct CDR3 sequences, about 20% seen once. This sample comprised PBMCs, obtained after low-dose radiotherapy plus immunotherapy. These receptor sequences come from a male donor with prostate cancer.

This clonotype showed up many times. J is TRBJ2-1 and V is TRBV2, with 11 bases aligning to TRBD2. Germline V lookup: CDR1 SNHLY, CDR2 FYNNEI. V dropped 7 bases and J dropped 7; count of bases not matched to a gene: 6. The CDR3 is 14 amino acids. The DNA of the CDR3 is TGTGCCAGCAACGTAGCGGGGGGGTGGAATGAGCAGTTCTTC. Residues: CASNVAGGWNEQFF.

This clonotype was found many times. The CDR3 region has the DNA TGTGCCAGCAGCCGAGATCGGACTATAGCGGGGGTCCGGGAGACCCAGTACTTC. This sequence encodes CASSRDRTIAGVRETQYF. The V gene is TRBV5-6, the J gene TRBJ2-5; TRBD2 aligns across 9 bases. The CDR3 has 18 residues. Losses at the gene ends were 4 bases for V and 5 bases for J; bases not matched to a gene: 18. Germline V gene data show CDR1 as SGHDT and CDR2 as YYEEEE.

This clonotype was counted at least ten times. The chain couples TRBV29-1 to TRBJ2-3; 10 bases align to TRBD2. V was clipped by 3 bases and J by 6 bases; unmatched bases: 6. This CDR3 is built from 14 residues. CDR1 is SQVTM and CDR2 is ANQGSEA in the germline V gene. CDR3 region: CSVETSGPPDTQYF. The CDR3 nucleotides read TGCAGCGTTGAGACTAGCGGGCCTCCCGATACGCAGTATTTT.

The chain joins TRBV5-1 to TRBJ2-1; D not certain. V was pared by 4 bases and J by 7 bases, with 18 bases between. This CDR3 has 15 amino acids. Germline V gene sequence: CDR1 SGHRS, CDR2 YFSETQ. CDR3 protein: CASSPDALRLNEQFF. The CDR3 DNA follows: TGCGCCAGCAGCCCCGACGCCCTGCGTCTAAATGAGCAGTTCTTC.

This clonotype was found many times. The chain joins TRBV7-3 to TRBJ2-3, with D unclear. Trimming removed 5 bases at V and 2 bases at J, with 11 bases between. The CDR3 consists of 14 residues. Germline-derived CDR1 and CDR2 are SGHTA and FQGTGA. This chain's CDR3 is CASSHQTSTDTQYF. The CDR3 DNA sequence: TGTGCCAGCAGCCACCAAACCTCCACAGATACGCAGTATTTT.

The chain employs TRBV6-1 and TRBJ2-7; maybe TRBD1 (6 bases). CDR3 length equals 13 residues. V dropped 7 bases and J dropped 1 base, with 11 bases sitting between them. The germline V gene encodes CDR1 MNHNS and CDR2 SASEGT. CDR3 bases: TGTGCCAGCATGGACAGCCCATCCTACGAGCAGTACTTC. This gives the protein CASMDSPSYEQYF.

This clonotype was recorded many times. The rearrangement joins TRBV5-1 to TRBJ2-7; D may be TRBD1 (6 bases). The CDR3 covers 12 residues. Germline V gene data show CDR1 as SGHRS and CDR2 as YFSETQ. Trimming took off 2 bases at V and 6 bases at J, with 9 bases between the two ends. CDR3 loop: CASSFTGPEQYF. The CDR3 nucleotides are TGCGCCAGCAGCTTTACAGGGCCCGAGCAGTACTTC.

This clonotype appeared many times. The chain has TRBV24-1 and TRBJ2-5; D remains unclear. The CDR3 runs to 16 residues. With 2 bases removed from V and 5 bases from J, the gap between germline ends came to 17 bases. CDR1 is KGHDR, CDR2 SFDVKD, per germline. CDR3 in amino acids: CATSDSRSPAEETQYF. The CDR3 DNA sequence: TGTGCCACCAGTGATTCCCGGAGTCCCGCGGAGGAGACCCAGTACTTC.

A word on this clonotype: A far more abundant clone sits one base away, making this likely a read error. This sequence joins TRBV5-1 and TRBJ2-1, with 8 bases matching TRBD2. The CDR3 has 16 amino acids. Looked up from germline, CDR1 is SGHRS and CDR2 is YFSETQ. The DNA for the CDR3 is TGTGCCAGCAGCTTGCTAGCGGGCTTCAGCTCCTACGAGCAGTTCTTC. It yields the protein CASSLLAGFSSYEQFF.

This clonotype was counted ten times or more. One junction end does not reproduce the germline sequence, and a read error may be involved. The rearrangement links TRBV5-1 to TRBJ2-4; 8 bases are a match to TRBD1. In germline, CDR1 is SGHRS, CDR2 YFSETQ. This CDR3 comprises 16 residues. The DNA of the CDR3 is TGTGCCAGCAGGCCCCAGGGGGCAAAGGGCAAAAACATTCAGTACTTC. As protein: CASRPQGAKGKNIQYF. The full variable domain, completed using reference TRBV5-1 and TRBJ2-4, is KAGVTQTPRYLIKTRGQQVTLSCSPISGHRSVSWYQQTPGQGLQFLFEYFSETQRNKGNFPGRFSGRQFSNSRSEMNVSTLELGDSALYLCASRPQGAKGKNIQYFGAGTRLSVL.

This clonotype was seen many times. CDR3: CASSFGGGLLFF. In DNA, the CDR3 is TGTGCCAGCAGTTTTGGAGGGGGCTTGCTGTTCTTC. The chain links TRBV12-3 or TRBV12-4 to TRBJ2-1; perhaps TRBD1 as D (7 bases). V was shortened by 3 bases and J by 15 bases, with 15 bases between the two germline ends. The CDR3 consists of 12 residues.

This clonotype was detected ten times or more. The CDR3 region is CASSLGPYETGYTF. The CDR3 region has the DNA TGTGCCAGCAGCTTAGGACCCTACGAGACTGGCTACACCTTC. The rearrangement uses TRBV7-9 and TRBJ1-2, with D uncertain. Trimming removed 1 base from V and 7 bases from J, with 13 bases in between. Germline CDR1 is SEHNR and CDR2 is FQNEAQ (reference sequence). The CDR3 loop spans 14 amino acids. Complete variable domain (other parts from reference TRBV7-9 and TRBJ1-2): DTGVSQNPRHKITKRGQNVTFRCDPISEHNRLYWYRQTLGQGPEFLTYFQNEAQLEKSRLLSDRFSAERPKGSFSTLEIQRTEQGDSAMYLCASSLGPYETGYTFGSGTRLTVV.

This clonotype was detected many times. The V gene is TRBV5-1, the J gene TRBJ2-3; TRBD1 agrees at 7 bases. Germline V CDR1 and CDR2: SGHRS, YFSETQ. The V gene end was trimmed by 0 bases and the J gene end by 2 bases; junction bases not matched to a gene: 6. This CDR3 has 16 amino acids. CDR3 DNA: TGCGCCAGCAGCTTGGTTGGGACAGATTTCACAGATACGCAGTATTTT. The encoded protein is CASSLVGTDFTDTQYF.

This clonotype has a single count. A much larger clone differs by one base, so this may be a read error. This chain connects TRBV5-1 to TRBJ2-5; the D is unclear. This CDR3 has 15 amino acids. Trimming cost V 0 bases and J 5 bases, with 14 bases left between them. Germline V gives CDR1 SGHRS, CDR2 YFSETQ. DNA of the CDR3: TGCGCCAGCAGCTTGGCAGGAGCAGTCCATGAGACCCAGTACTTC. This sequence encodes CASSLAGAVHETQYF.

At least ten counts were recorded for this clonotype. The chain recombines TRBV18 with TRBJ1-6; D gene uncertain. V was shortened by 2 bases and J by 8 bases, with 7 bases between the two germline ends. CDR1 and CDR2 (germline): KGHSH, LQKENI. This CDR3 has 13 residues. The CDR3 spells CASSPGLDSPLHF. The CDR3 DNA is TGTGCCAGCTCACCAGGACTGGATTCACCCCTCCACTTT.

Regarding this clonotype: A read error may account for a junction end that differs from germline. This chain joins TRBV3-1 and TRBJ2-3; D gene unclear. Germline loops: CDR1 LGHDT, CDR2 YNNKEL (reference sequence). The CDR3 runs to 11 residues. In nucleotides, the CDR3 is TGTGCCAGCAGCCAAGTCTCGGAGATTTGTTTT. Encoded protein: CASSQVSEICF.